Following are 27 T cell receptor beta chains from one sample sequenced in a study of control samples from healthy donors and cancer patients. The protocol was immunoSEQ multiplex PCR, while the TCRdb copy is restricted to in-frame clones and leaves out a portion. The sample lists around 100,000 clones, over 75% occurring once. Sequencing was performed on blood. These receptors originate from a woman aged 45-65 years in good health.

This sequence joins TRBV18 and TRBJ1-2; D remains ambiguous. The germline CDR1 and CDR2 sequences are KGHSH and LQKENI. This CDR3 region has 16 residues. V was pared by 6 bases and J by 4 bases, with 21 bases between. The CDR3 loop reads CASSPSEGPPVYGYTF. CDR3 bases: TGTGCCAGCTCCCCTAGTGAAGGGCCCCCTGTCTATGGCTACACCTTC.

This clone is a singleton in its sample. The V gene is TRBV30, the J gene TRBJ2-5; TRBD2 agrees at 7 bases. The CDR3 length is 13 residues. V lost 4 bases and J lost 5; bases outside the gene matches: 7. Per germline, CDR1 GTSNPN and CDR2 SVGIG (reference sequence). CDR3 coding DNA: TGTGCCTGGACATTTGCGGGGGTGGAGACCCAGTACTTC. Amino acids: CAWTFAGVETQYF.

CDR3 region: CASSYSGHQNTGELFF. DNA for the CDR3: TGTGCCAGCAGTTACTCGGGGCACCAGAACACCGGGGAGCTGTTTTTT. This chain uses TRBV6-5 with TRBJ2-2, with a tentative D call TRBD1 (5 bases). V lost 0 bases and J lost 1, with 9 bases in between. Germline CDR1 is MNHEY and CDR2 is SVGAGI. This CDR3 spans 16 amino acids.

The V gene is TRBV19, the J gene TRBJ2-1; D is unclear. The germline CDR1 and CDR2 sequences are LNHDA and SQIVND (reference sequence). CDR3 length equals 11 residues. Between the trimmed V and J ends, which lost 6 bases and 8 bases, there was a span of 8 bases. The CDR3 here is CASRVTDEQFF. The CDR3 coding sequence is TGTGCCAGTAGGGTCACCGATGAGCAGTTCTTC.

V gene TRBV18 combines with J gene TRBJ1-4, with a tentative D call TRBD1 (6 bases). The germline V gene has CDR1 KGHSH and CDR2 LQKENI. Trimming left V 4 bases short and J 4 bases short, with 13 bases between. The CDR3 has 15 amino acids. In nucleotides, the CDR3 is TGTGCCAGCTCACTGTCACAGGGAAGTAATGAAAAACTGTTTTTT. Protein sequence: CASSLSQGSNEKLFF.

J is TRBJ1-1 and V is TRBV30; D call uncertain. Trimming removed 3 bases from V and 3 bases from J, with 11 bases in between. The CDR3 contains 13 residues. Germline V gives CDR1 GTSNPN, CDR2 SVGIG (reference sequence). Here the CDR3 reads CAWSLAPYTEAFF. Written as DNA, the CDR3 is TGTGCCTGGAGCTTAGCACCGTACACTGAAGCTTTCTTT. The variable domain in full, completed from reference TRBV30 and TRBJ1-1, reads SQTIHQWPATLVQPVGSPLSLECTVEGTSNPNLYWYRQAAGRGLQLLFYSVGIGQISSEVPQNLSASRPQDRQFILSSKKLLLSDSGFYLCAWSLAPYTEAFFGQGTRLTVV.

V is TRBV6-2 or TRBV6-3 and J is TRBJ1-3; D not certain. Germline CDR1 and CDR2: MNHEY and SVGEGT. The CDR3 has 14 residues. V lost 6 bases, J lost 4 bases, and 13 bases lay in between. CDR3 region: CASSSRASGNTIYF. Here the CDR3 DNA reads TGTGCCAGCAGCTCCCGGGCTTCGGGAAACACCATATATTTT.

Only a few counts were recorded for this clone. The V and J genes are TRBV6-6 and TRBJ1-2, with D perhaps TRBD1 (5 bases). Trimming shortened V by 2 bases and J by 7 bases, and 14 bases separated the two germline ends. CDR1 and CDR2 (germline): MNHNY, SVGAGI (reference sequence). This CDR3 is 14 amino acids long. CDR3: CASSYDSGRSGYTF. The CDR3 DNA reads as TGTGCCAGCAGTTACGATTCAGGGCGGTCTGGCTACACCTTC.

This chain connects TRBV12-3 or TRBV12-4 to TRBJ1-5, with D perhaps TRBD1 (5 bases). The CDR3 extends over 13 amino acids. V dropped 7 bases and J dropped 7 bases, with 14 bases sitting between them. CDR3 DNA sequence: TGTGCCAGCAAGGGGAGGGAGGGCCAGCCCCAGCATTTT. Its translation is CASKGREGQPQHF.

This clone was recorded only once. The chain employs TRBV9 and TRBJ1-1; perhaps TRBD1 as D (6 bases). The germline V gene encodes CDR1 SGDLS and CDR2 YYNGEE. This CDR3 region has 14 residues. The V end lost 4 bases, the J end lost 3 bases, and 13 bases lay between the germline ends. The CDR3 sequence is CASSLGAGDTEAFF. CDR3 in DNA: TGTGCCAGCAGCTTGGGGGCGGGTGACACTGAAGCTTTCTTT.

The chain has TRBV6-6 and TRBJ1-3; D unclear. The V and J ends lost 5 bases and 7 bases respectively, with 21 bases between them. Germline V lookup: CDR1 MNHNY, CDR2 SVGAGI (reference sequence). The CDR3 runs to 16 residues. CDR3 sequence: CASSALSIGSKNTIYF. The CDR3 nucleotides read TGTGCCAGCAGTGCGCTGAGTATAGGGTCTAAGAACACCATATATTTT.

This chain joins TRBV6-5 and TRBJ1-5; D remains unclear. Trimming stripped 0 bases from V and 6 bases from J, with 6 bases between. The CDR3 totals 13 residues. Germline loops: CDR1 MNHEY, CDR2 SVGAGI. The CDR3 bases are TGTGCCAGCAGTTACTCCGGTCCTCAGCCCCAGCATTTT. Translated: CASSYSGPQPQHF.

The chain links TRBV5-6 to TRBJ2-1; 7 bases line up with TRBD2. CDR3 length equals 16 residues. Unmatched junction bases numbered 11, after V lost 2 bases and J lost 6 bases. Germline CDR1 SGHDT, CDR2 YYEEEE. DNA for the CDR3: TGTGCCAGCAGCTTCCTATTGGGCGGGAGTGTCAATGAGCAGTTCTTC. This translates into CASSFLLGGSVNEQFF.

The count of this clone is one. The chain recombines TRBV27 with TRBJ2-7; the match to TRBD1 covers 8 bases. The CDR3 length is 13 residues. With V trimmed by 0 bases and J by 7 bases, 2 bases remained unmatched. The germline gives CDR1 MNHEY, CDR2 SMNVEV (reference sequence). CDR3 sequence reads: CASSLSRGREQYF. CDR3 DNA: TGTGCCAGCAGTTTATCCAGGGGGCGAGAGCAGTACTTC.

The V and J genes are TRBV5-1 and TRBJ1-4, with 9 bases that match TRBD1. CDR1 and CDR2 from the germline V gene are SGHRS and YFSETQ. The CDR3 loop spans 15 amino acids. Trimming cost V 0 bases and J 6 bases; bases outside gene matches: 3. The CDR3 loop is CASSLVGTGYEKLFF. CDR3 DNA: TGCGCCAGCAGCTTGGTGGGGACAGGGTATGAAAAACTGTTTTTT. The full variable domain, with the rest looked up from reference TRBV5-1 and TRBJ1-4, is KAGVTQTPRYLIKTRGQQVTLSCSPISGHRSVSWYQQTPGQGLQFLFEYFSETQRNKGNFPGRFSGRQFSNSRSEMNVSTLELGDSALYLCASSLVGTGYEKLFFGSGTQLSVL.

J is TRBJ2-2 and V is TRBV3-1 (or the pseudogene TRBV3-2), with D possibly matching TRBD2 (6 bases). V shed 4 bases and J shed 3 bases, with 18 bases lying between them. The CDR3 contains 17 residues. Germline lookup yields CDR1 LGHDT and CDR2 YNNKEL (reference sequence). CDR3 loop: CASSPGLIGGYTGELFF. In DNA, the CDR3 is TGTGCCAGCAGCCCGGGCCTAATCGGAGGGTACACCGGGGAGCTGTTTTTT.

The V call is TRBV30, the J call TRBJ1-2, with TRBD1 matching 9 bases. The CDR3 is 14 amino acids. Germline-derived CDR1 and CDR2 are GTSNPN and SVGIG (reference sequence). The trim removed 3 bases at V and 5 bases at J, leaving 7 bases unmatched. The CDR3 loop is CAWRLTGGAYGYTF. As DNA, the CDR3 is TGTGCCTGGAGACTTACAGGGGGCGCATATGGCTACACCTTC.

V and J are TRBV4-3 and TRBJ1-5; D remains ambiguous. Germline loops: CDR1 LGHNA, CDR2 YSLEER. The ends were cut back, 2 bases at V and 0 bases at J, with 5 bases in the middle. The CDR3 is 14 residues long. CDR3 nucleotide sequence: TGCGCCAGCAGCCAAACAGATAGCAATCAGCCCCAGCATTTT. Translation: CASSQTDSNQPQHF.

The rearrangement uses TRBV29-1 and TRBJ2-1; 7 positions agree with TRBD1. This CDR3 has 15 residues. Looked up from germline, CDR1 is SQVTM and CDR2 is ANQGSEA. The junction had 10 bases not matched to a gene; V was cut back by 5 bases and J by 3 bases. CDR3 sequence (DNA): TGCAGCGTTCAGACAGGGATCGACTACTACAATGAGCAGTTCTTC. Protein sequence: CSVQTGIDYYNEQFF.

The chain joins TRBV2 to TRBJ2-2; D is unclear. V dropped 8 bases and J dropped 3 bases, with 10 bases sitting between them. The germline gives CDR1 SNHLY, CDR2 FYNNEI. The CDR3 is 13 amino acids. DNA for the CDR3: TGTGCCAGCCGTCGGCTAGACACCGGGGAGCTGTTTTTT. Its protein product is CASRRLDTGELFF.

This clone was recorded only once. This chain connects TRBV18 to TRBJ2-2; no firm D call. This CDR3 contains 12 residues. Trimming removed 4 bases from V and 7 bases from J, with 7 bases in between. Germline values: CDR1 KGHSH, CDR2 LQKENI. DNA of the CDR3: TGTGCCAGCTCACTAGCCGGCGGGGAGCTGTTTTTT. Translated: CASSLAGGELFF.

This chain joins TRBV28 and TRBJ1-1; TRBD1 might be the D (6 bases). V was pared by 7 bases and J by 8 bases, with 14 bases between. Germline V lookup: CDR1 MDHEN, CDR2 SYDVKM. CDR3 size: 12 residues. CDR3 amino acids: CASILRGTEAFF. For the CDR3, the DNA is TGTGCCAGCATTCTGAGGGGGACAGAAGCTTTCTTT.

This clone has a handful of counts. The chain joins TRBV27 to TRBJ1-2; 8 bases line up with TRBD1. CDR3 length: 17 residues. Germline V CDR1 and CDR2: MNHEY, SMNVEV (reference sequence). Losses at the gene ends were 4 bases for V and 3 bases for J; bases not matched to a gene: 13. The CDR3 sequence is CASSSGTGEVVDYGYTF. The DNA of the CDR3 is TGTGCCAGCAGTTCCGGGACAGGCGAGGTTGTCGACTATGGCTACACCTTC.

The chain has TRBV9 and TRBJ2-3; D unclear. CDR1 is SGDLS and CDR2 is YYNGEE in the germline V gene. The CDR3 totals 16 residues. The V gene lost 8 bases and the J gene lost 1 base, with 20 bases spanning the gap. The CDR3 DNA reads TGTGCCAGGAGCCACCCACAGCGTTCCGGCACAGATACGCAGTATTTT. It codes for CARSHPQRSGTDTQYF.

The CDR3 sequence is CASSPPENIQYF. The CDR3 DNA sequence: TGTGCCAGCAGCCCACCCGAAAACATTCAGTACTTC. The gene calls are TRBV7-9 and TRBJ2-4, with D uncertain. From germline, CDR1 is SEHNR and CDR2 FQNEAQ (reference sequence). V was pared by 5 bases and J by 5 bases, with 7 bases between. This CDR3 has 12 residues.

The chain joins TRBV6-2 or TRBV6-3 to TRBJ1-4, with TRBD1 identical over 7 bases. The germline V gene encodes CDR1 MNHEY and CDR2 SVGEGT. There are 14 residues in the CDR3. The junction had 4 bases not matched to a gene; V was cut back by 4 bases and J by 5 bases. The chain's CDR3 is CASSLGGRNEKLFF. For the CDR3, the DNA is TGTGCCAGCAGTTTAGGGGGCCGGAATGAAAAACTGTTTTTT.

This clone was seen a handful of times. This chain joins TRBV7-9 and TRBJ2-7; perhaps TRBD1 as D (6 bases). Germline CDR1 reads SEHNR; CDR2 reads FQNEAQ (reference sequence). Trimming took off 4 bases at V and 0 bases at J, with 13 bases between the two ends. The CDR3 is 15 residues long. CDR3 region: CASSSRDTSSYEQYF. The CDR3 coding sequence is TGTGCCAGCAGCTCCCGGGACACTTCCTCCTACGAGCAGTACTTC.